Listed here are 30 T cell receptor beta chains from one sample, sequenced in a study of identical twins. MiXCR, applied by TCRdb to the 5' RACE reads, yields one record per CDR3 protein. This table holds 1.5 million to 2 million distinct CDR3 sequences, more than 30% found once. What was sequenced was cord blood. The receptors stem from a newborn girl in good health.

This chain joins TRBV9 and TRBJ2-3; D gene ambiguous. The germline V gene has CDR1 SGDLS and CDR2 YYNGEE. This CDR3 is built from 15 residues. With 3 bases removed from V and 6 bases from J, the gap between germline ends came to 17 bases. The CDR3 DNA is TGTGCCAGCAGCGCCGCCCCGGTTGAAGGGGATACGCAGTATTTT. This gives the protein CASSAAPVEGDTQYF.

In this sample, this clonotype turned up a few times. It may be a read error: a sequence one base away is much more abundant. This sequence joins TRBV3-1 and TRBJ2-7; TRBD2 aligns across 10 bases. J was trimmed by 0 bases and V by 1 base; bases with no gene match: 3. The CDR3 consists of 16 residues. Per the germline V gene, CDR1 is LGHDT and CDR2 is YNNKEL (reference sequence). The CDR3 bases are TGTGCCAGCAGCCAAGGGGCTAGCGGGAGCTCCTACGAGCAGTACTTC. Its protein product is CASSQGASGSSYEQYF.

The table lists this clonotype with a few counts. The gene calls are TRBV29-1 and TRBJ1-2; a weak D match, TRBD1 (5 bases). Per germline, CDR1 SQVTM and CDR2 ANQGSEA. V lost 7 bases and J 6 bases, leaving 21 bases between the germline ends. The CDR3 spans 14 residues. The CDR3 DNA is TGCAGCGGGAAACAGGCGGTCGGGTCAGATGGCTACACCTTC. Protein product: CSGKQAVGSDGYTF. Supplemented by reference TRBV29-1 and TRBJ1-2, the full variable domain reads SAVISQKPSRDICQRGTSLTIQCQVDSQVTMMFWYRQQPGQSLTLIATANQGSEATYESGFVIDKFPISRPNLTFSTLTVSNMSPEDSSIYLCSGKQAVGSDGYTFGSGTRLTVV.

This clonotype was observed a handful of times. The chain is built from TRBV28 and TRBJ2-5; TRBD1 matches at 9 bases. The assigned J gene may be wrong: the sequence end matches TRBJ2-7 better. This CDR3 comprises 14 residues. From germline, CDR1 is MDHEN and CDR2 SYDVKM. The chain's CDR3 is CASRTTDRGYEQYF. For the CDR3, the DNA is TGTGCCAGCAGGACAACGGACAGGGGATACGAGCAGTACTTC.

This clonotype was counted a few times. This chain connects TRBV4-1 to TRBJ2-3; 9 positions match TRBD2. The CDR3 has 21 residues. Germline values: CDR1 MGHRA, CDR2 YSYEKL. V was clipped by 2 bases and J by 2 bases; unmatched bases: 20. CDR3 sequence reads: CASSQRTSGRGGKPITDTQYF. The CDR3 DNA reads TGCGCCAGCAGCCAACGTACCTCAGGGCGGGGGGGCAAGCCTATCACAGATACGCAGTATTTT.

This chain connects TRBV7-2 to TRBJ2-5, with 8 nucleotides matching TRBD2. Germline V gene sequence: CDR1 SGHTA, CDR2 FQGNSA. The CDR3 spans 16 residues. After removal of 1 base from V and 5 bases from J, the junction contained 9 bases not matched to a gene. CDR3 residues: CASSLEPGGAQETQYF. The DNA of the CDR3 is TGTGCCAGCAGCTTAGAACCCGGGGGGGCCCAGGAGACCCAGTACTTC.

The chain has TRBV10-3 and TRBJ2-4; TRBD2 aligns across 13 bases. With 6 bases clipped from V and 13 bases from J, the junction kept 9 bases outside the gene matches. From germline, CDR1 is ENHRY and CDR2 SYGVKD. The CDR3 extends over 14 amino acids. As DNA, the CDR3 is TGTGCCATCAGCAGGACTAGCGGGAGCAATGAGCAGTACTTC. Its protein is CAISRTSGSNEQYF.

CDR3 nucleotide sequence: TGCGCCAGCAGCTTGTCACAGCGGGATACGCAGTATTTT. This gives the protein CASSLSQRDTQYF. The chain links TRBV5-1 to TRBJ2-3, with D maybe TRBD2 (5 bases). V was cut by 1 base and J by 6 bases, with 9 bases left in between. The V gene's germline CDR1 is SGHRS and CDR2 YFSETQ. There are 13 residues in the CDR3.

Only a few counts were recorded for this clonotype. The V gene is TRBV4-1, the J gene TRBJ2-1, with 7 bases identical to TRBD1. V lost 1 base and J lost 9; bases outside the gene matches: 6. Germline CDR1 and CDR2: MGHRA and YSYEKL. The CDR3 sequence is 14 residues long. CDR3 protein: CASSQAGQAGEQFF. The CDR3 nucleotides are TGCGCCAGCAGCCAAGCAGGACAGGCGGGTGAGCAGTTCTTC.

The chain is built from TRBV29-1 and TRBJ2-7; D is ambiguous. Trimming took 0 bases from V and 3 from J, leaving 18 bases between them. Germline V gene lookup returns CDR1 SQVTM and CDR2 ANQGSEA. The CDR3 runs to 16 residues. CDR3 sequence: CSVEEGQANGLYEQYF. CDR3 nucleotide sequence: TGCAGCGTTGAAGAAGGGCAGGCCAATGGCCTCTACGAGCAGTACTTC.

This clonotype was seen repeatedly, ten times or more. The chain links TRBV27 to TRBJ2-7; TRBD2 might be the D (5 bases). Trimming shortened V by 3 bases and J by 0 bases, and 6 bases separated the two germline ends. The CDR3 length is 13 residues. CDR1 and CDR2 (germline): MNHEY, SMNVEV (reference sequence). Here the CDR3 reads CASSFRGSYEQYF. In nucleotides, the CDR3 is TGTGCCAGCAGTTTTCGGGGCTCCTACGAGCAGTACTTC.

This clonotype was seen more than once but under ten times. The CDR3 DNA reads as TGTGCCAGCAGTTCCGAGGTTTGGGAGACCCAGTACTTC. Its translation: CASSSEVWETQYF. The chain recombines TRBV28 with TRBJ2-5; D unresolved. V lost 4 bases and J lost 5, with 11 bases in between. There are 13 residues in the CDR3. The germline CDR1 and CDR2 sequences are MDHEN and SYDVKM.

The V call is TRBV5-1, the J call TRBJ2-2; 8 positions match TRBD2. The CDR3 loop spans 19 amino acids. From germline, CDR1 is SGHRS and CDR2 YFSETQ. V gave up 0 bases and J gave up 3 bases; unmatched junction bases: 13. The CDR3 DNA reads TGCGCCAGCAGCTTGGTCTCCGGACTAGCAGGAGGTCACACCGGGGAGCTGTTTTTT. This translates into CASSLVSGLAGGHTGELFF.

The chain has TRBV20-1 and TRBJ2-3; 9 bases agree with TRBD2. The CDR3 runs to 15 residues. Trimming at V came to 3 bases and at J to 2 bases, leaving 6 bases not matched to a gene. Per the germline V gene, CDR1 is DFQATT and CDR2 is SNEGSKA (reference sequence). In DNA, the CDR3 is TGCAGTGCTAGCCCGACTAGCGGAAACACAGATACGCAGTATTTT. Its translation is CSASPTSGNTDTQYF.

A few counts support this clonotype. At one boundary the junction diverges from the germline segment, which might be a read error. The chain employs TRBV20-1 and TRBJ1-5; 10 bases agree with TRBD1. The CDR3 is 16 amino acids. Looked up from germline, CDR1 is DFQATT and CDR2 is SNEGSKA (reference sequence). This chain's CDR3 is CSARGTGVKGNQPQHF. The DNA for the CDR3 is TGCAGTGCCAGAGGGACAGGGGTGAAGGGCAATCAGCCCCAGCATTTT.

This clonotype was seen only a few times. This chain uses TRBV9 with TRBJ2-3, with TRBD2 matching over 9 bases. V lost 3 bases to trimming and J lost 2 bases; unmatched junction nucleotides: 7. The CDR3 length is 16 residues. Germline lookup yields CDR1 SGDLS and CDR2 YYNGEE. The CDR3 spells CASSALAGAYTDTQYF. DNA for the CDR3: TGTGCCAGCAGCGCCTTAGCGGGGGCCTACACAGATACGCAGTATTTT.

This clonotype was counted once. This sequence joins TRBV20-1 and TRBJ2-1; D possibly corresponds to TRBD1 (5 bases). The CDR3 runs to 15 residues. The V end was cut by 3 bases, the J end by 7 bases, with 19 bases between. Looked up from germline, CDR1 is DFQATT and CDR2 is SNEGSKA (reference sequence). DNA for the CDR3: TGCAGTGCTAGTCCTGGGGCTAGAGGTCAGAATGAGCAGTTCTTC. This codes for CSASPGARGQNEQFF.

The chain carries TRBV20-1 and TRBJ2-1; 13 nucleotides align to TRBD2. The ends lost 3 bases at V and 2 bases at J; junction bases unmatched: 13. Per germline, CDR1 DFQATT and CDR2 SNEGSKA (reference sequence). This CDR3 has 19 amino acids. CDR3 sequence reads: CSASTSGLAGVFPYNEQFF. CDR3 sequence (DNA): TGCAGTGCTAGTACCTCCGGACTAGCGGGAGTGTTCCCCTACAATGAGCAGTTCTTC.

This chain uses TRBV7-2 with TRBJ1-5, with unresolved D. The germline CDR1 and CDR2 sequences are SGHTA and FQGNSA. The V and J ends lost 5 bases and 3 bases respectively, with 8 bases between them. This CDR3 spans 13 amino acids. CDR3 DNA sequence: TGTGCCAGCAGCGAGGTCTACAATCAGCCCCAGCATTTT. Its protein product is CASSEVYNQPQHF.

The CDR3 DNA is TGCAGCGTGATAGATTCCAATGAGCAGTACTTC. Amino acids: CSVIDSNEQYF. The chain carries TRBV29-1 and TRBJ2-7; the D is unclear. This CDR3 spans 11 amino acids. Trimming stripped 6 bases from V and 7 bases from J, with 13 bases between. Germline loops: CDR1 SQVTM, CDR2 ANQGSEA.

There are a few counts of this clonotype. The rearrangement joins TRBV20-1 to TRBJ1-5; no reliable D call. Germline V gene data show CDR1 as DFQATT and CDR2 as SNEGSKA (reference sequence). This CDR3 has 17 amino acids. The V gene lost 0 bases and the J gene lost 1 base, with 16 bases spanning the gap. The DNA for the CDR3 is TGCAGTGCTAGAGATTACTACGACGGCGGGAGCAATCAGCCCCAGCATTTT. It codes for CSARDYYDGGSNQPQHF.

The table lists this clonotype with a few counts. The chain recombines TRBV20-1 with TRBJ2-3; D is ambiguous. The CDR3 extends over 12 amino acids. V lost 3 bases, J lost 3 bases, and 7 bases lay in between. The germline gives CDR1 DFQATT, CDR2 SNEGSKA (reference sequence). CDR3 region: CSARTLTDTQYF. The DNA for the CDR3 is TGCAGTGCTAGGACCCTGACAGATACGCAGTATTTT.

This rearrangement joins TRBV20-1 to TRBJ2-7, with 8 bases lining up with TRBD2. Looked up from germline, CDR1 is DFQATT and CDR2 is SNEGSKA (reference sequence). There are 13 residues in the CDR3. Losses at the gene ends were 3 bases for V and 2 bases for J; bases not matched to a gene: 3. The CDR3 nucleotides are TGCAGTGCTAGTACTAGCGGCACCTACGAGCAGTACTTC. Translating it yields CSASTSGTYEQYF.

About this clonotype itself: Compared with germline, one end of the junction differs, possibly owing to a read error. The chain combines TRBV27 with TRBJ1-3, with D perhaps TRBD1 (6 bases). CDR1 MNHEY and CDR2 SMNVEV come from the germline V gene (reference sequence). The CDR3 length is 17 residues. Written as DNA, the CDR3 is TGTGCCAGCAGTTTACCCTACCTCACAGGGAATGGAAACGCCATATATTTT. This sequence encodes CASSLPYLTGNGNAIYF.

The rearrangement links TRBV7-9 to TRBJ2-1, with 12 bases identical to TRBD1. Trimming removed 5 bases from V and 8 bases from J; junction bases left unmatched: 7. The CDR3 sequence is 15 residues long. Germline CDR1 reads SEHNR; CDR2 reads FQNEAQ (reference sequence). CDR3 coding DNA: TGTGCCAGCAGCAAAGGGACAGGGGGCATGGATGAGCAGTTCTTC. Amino acids: CASSKGTGGMDEQFF.

This clonotype has a single count. V gene TRBV7-2 combines with J gene TRBJ2-5; possible D gene TRBD1, 5 bases. TRBJ2-1 explains the end of the DNA better; the J call may be wrong. CDR3 length: 16 amino acids. Germline V CDR1 and CDR2: SGHTA, FQGNSA. As DNA, the CDR3 is TGTGCCAGCAGCTTAGGCCCTTCGACAGTCCAAGAGACCCAGTTCTTC. Protein sequence: CASSLGPSTVQETQFF.

The chain employs TRBV4-1 and TRBJ2-1, with 10 bases matching TRBD2. CDR1 and CDR2 from the germline V gene are MGHRA and YSYEKL. After removal of 1 base from V and 7 bases from J, the junction contained 7 bases not matched to a gene. This CDR3 region has 16 residues. CDR3: CASSQGLAGAVNEQFF. CDR3 bases: TGCGCCAGCAGCCAAGGTCTAGCGGGAGCTGTTAATGAGCAGTTCTTC.

This clonotype showed up just once. This rearrangement joins TRBV12-3 or TRBV12-4 to TRBJ1-1; no firm D call. Deletions cut 6 bases from V and 4 bases from J, with 12 bases between. CDR3 size: 13 residues. The CDR3 DNA follows: TGTGCCAGCAGCCCAAGACTGGCCACTGAAGCTTTCTTT. It translates to CASSPRLATEAFF.

The sample holds a few counts of this clonotype. The CDR3 protein is CASSYRRGQGNQPQHF. In DNA, the CDR3 is TGTGCCAGCAGTTACCGGCGTGGGCAGGGGAATCAGCCCCAGCATTTT. V is TRBV6-5 and J is TRBJ1-5, with D possibly matching TRBD1 (6 bases). Per germline, CDR1 MNHEY and CDR2 SVGAGI. This CDR3 spans 16 amino acids. V lost 2 bases to trimming and J lost 4 bases, with 15 bases between them.

A few counts support this clonotype. The chain links TRBV14 to TRBJ2-5, with a tentative D call TRBD2 (5 bases). Deletions cut 4 bases from V and 0 bases from J, with 15 bases between. CDR1 is SGHDN and CDR2 is FVKESK in the germline V gene. This CDR3 comprises 16 residues. This CDR3 is CASSPRRLPYQETQYF. CDR3 sequence (DNA): TGTGCCAGCAGCCCCCGTCGACTACCGTACCAAGAGACCCAGTACTTC. Full variable domain (rest looked up from reference TRBV14 and TRBJ2-5): EAGVTQFPSHSVIEKGQTVTLRCDPISGHDNLYWYRRVMGKEIKFLLHFVKESKQDESGMPNNRFLAERTGGTYSTLKVQPAELEDSGVYFCASSPRRLPYQETQYFGPGTRLLVL.